The rows below give T cell receptor beta chains drawn from one sample of a study of blood T cell repertoires in COVID-19. TCRdb keeps only in-frame clones here, not all; method: immunoSEQ multiplex PCR. This sample has some 80,000 clones, with over 80% found just once. Specimen: peripheral blood. The origin of the receptors is a man aged 55 to 70 with active or convalescent COVID-19. CDR3s include the opening cysteine and the closing phenylalanine or tryptophan. A D gene is named only where the DNA matches it firmly. Clone size is not always given. Where it is, it says once, few, many or a class for expanded clones.

j_gene | d_gene | abundance | v_gene | CDR3aa | CDR3nt
TRBJ2-3 | TRBD1 | NA | TRBV7-8 | CASSFGQGGDTQYF | TGTGCCAGCAGCTTCGGACAGGGGGGGGATACGCAGTATTTT
TRBJ1-2 | TRBD1 | NA | TRBV9 | CASSPTGGASSGYTF | TGTGCCAGCAGCCCAACAGGGGGCGCGTCGTCTGGCTACACCTTC
TRBJ2-5 | NA | NA | TRBV3-1/TRBV3-2 | CASSPGYLETQYF | TGTGCCAGCAGCCCCGGGTATTTGGAGACCCAGTACTTC
TRBJ1-1 | TRBD1 | NA | TRBV5-1 | CASSLGTGDLNTEAFF | TGCGCCAGCAGCTTAGGGACAGGGGACCTGAACACTGAAGCTTTCTTT
TRBJ2-7 | TRBD2 | NA | TRBV25-1 | CASSEGGFTYEQYF | TGTGCCAGCAGTGAGGGAGGGTTCACCTACGAGCAGTACTTC
TRBJ2-7 | TRBD2 | NA | TRBV7-2 | CASSLGEGYEQYF | TGTGCCAGCAGCTTAGGGGAGGGTTACGAGCAGTACTTC
TRBJ2-7 | NA | NA | TRBV18 | CASSPSIQGGTYEQYF | TGTGCCAGCTCACCAAGTATTCAGGGGGGAACCTACGAGCAGTACTTC
TRBJ1-1 | NA | NA | TRBV7-3 | CASSLKPDSEAFF | TGTGCCAGCAGCTTAAAACCCGACAGTGAAGCTTTCTTT
TRBJ1-2 | NA | NA | TRBV7-9 | CASSPGTNYLSSGYTF | TGTGCCAGCAGCCCCGGGACAAACTACCTATCGAGTGGCTACACCTTC
TRBJ1-6 | NA | NA | TRBV15 | CATSRDSTVYNSPLHF | TGTGCCACCAGCAGAGATTCGACAGTTTATAATTCACCCCTCCACTTT
TRBJ1-4 | NA | NA | TRBV27 | CASSFFRATNEKLFF | TGTGCCAGCAGTTTTTTTCGGGCAACTAATGAAAAACTGTTTTTT
TRBJ1-6 | NA | NA | TRBV20-1 | CSASHTGYNSPLHF | TGCAGTGCTAGTCATACAGGGTATAATTCACCCCTCCACTTT
TRBJ2-7 | NA | NA | TRBV6-1 | CASIEGGHGYDEQYF | TGTGCCAGCATTGAAGGGGGACACGGGTACGACGAGCAGTACTTC
TRBJ2-1 | TRBD1 | NA | TRBV9 | CASSVAPGQGLYNEQFF | TGTGCCAGCAGCGTAGCCCCGGGACAGGGTTTATACAATGAGCAGTTCTTC
TRBJ1-2 | NA | NA | TRBV5-6 | CASSREQGGAGGYTF | TGTGCCAGCAGCAGAGAGCAAGGAGGTGCAGGAGGCTACACCTTC
TRBJ2-7 | TRBD2 | NA | TRBV4-3 | CASSHGTSGGDEQYF | TGCGCCAGCAGCCACGGAACTAGCGGGGGAGACGAGCAGTACTTC
TRBJ2-7 | NA | NA | TRBV29-1 | CSVGDGNYEQYF | TGCAGCGTTGGTGACGGGAACTACGAGCAGTACTTC
TRBJ2-2 | TRBD2 | once | TRBV5-6 | CASSMGGVTGELFF | TGTGCCAGCAGTATGGGAGGGGTGACCGGGGAGCTGTTTTTT
TRBJ2-7 | NA | NA | TRBV5-6 | CASSWRVQDEQYF | TGTGCCAGCAGCTGGAGGGTACAAGACGAGCAGTACTTC
TRBJ2-7 | TRBD1 | NA | TRBV7-9 | CASSLALGQPLF | TGTGCCAGCAGCTTAGCGCTGGGACAGCCTTTGTTC
TRBJ2-7 | NA | NA | TRBV12-3/TRBV12-4 | CASRSGYEQYF | TGTGCCAGCAGGTCCGGGTACGAGCAGTACTTC
TRBJ1-5 | NA | NA | TRBV27 | CASSVRVGNQPQHF | TGTGCCAGCAGTGTGAGGGTCGGCAATCAGCCCCAGCATTTT
TRBJ1-2 | NA | NA | TRBV2 | CASIRFHGYTF | TGTGCCAGCATACGGTTCCATGGCTACACCTTC
TRBJ2-3 | TRBD2 | once | TRBV9 | CASSVVLAGGTDTQYF | TGTGCCAGCAGCGTAGTGCTAGCGGGGGGCACAGATACGCAGTATTTT
TRBJ2-4 | TRBD2 | NA | TRBV9 | CASSVGPAGTSGGWVKNIQYF | TGTGCCAGCAGCGTAGGTCCGGCGGGGACTAGCGGGGGGTGGGTCAAAAACATTCAGTACTTC
TRBJ1-3 | NA | NA | TRBV10-3 | CAISQGSGNTIYF | TGTGCCATCAGTCAGGGGTCTGGAAACACCATATATTTT
TRBJ1-3 | NA | NA | TRBV27 | CASSLDRTGNTIYF | TGTGCCAGCAGTCTTGACAGAACTGGAAACACCATATATTTT
TRBJ2-3 | TRBD2 | NA | TRBV9 | CATSGGRADTQYF | TGTGCCACCAGCGGGGGGCGGGCAGATACGCAGTATTTT
TRBJ1-5 | TRBD1 | once | TRBV15 | CATSIQGAAQPQHF | TGTGCCACCAGCATTCAGGGGGCGGCCCAGCCCCAGCATTTT